The clone carrying this TCR beta chain was observed a handful of times. Measured with immunoSEQ multiplex PCR; TCRdb has only the in-frame clones, and not every one. The sample contains roughly 76,000 clones, approximately 90% of which appear only once. This CDR3 contains 15 residues. Trimming removed 1 base at V and 6 bases at J, with 13 bases between. Per the germline V gene, CDR1 is SGHTA and CDR2 is FQGNSA. The entry originates in a study of resident and recirculating memory T cells in vitiligo. The sequenced sample was blood. The gene calls are TRBV7-2 and TRBJ1-5; D is undetermined. This clonotype originated in a male donor with vitiligo. The CDR3 DNA follows: TGTGCCAGCAGCTTAGTGGCAGGTCTTGGTCAGCCCCAGCATTTT. Residues: CASSLVAGLGQPQHF.